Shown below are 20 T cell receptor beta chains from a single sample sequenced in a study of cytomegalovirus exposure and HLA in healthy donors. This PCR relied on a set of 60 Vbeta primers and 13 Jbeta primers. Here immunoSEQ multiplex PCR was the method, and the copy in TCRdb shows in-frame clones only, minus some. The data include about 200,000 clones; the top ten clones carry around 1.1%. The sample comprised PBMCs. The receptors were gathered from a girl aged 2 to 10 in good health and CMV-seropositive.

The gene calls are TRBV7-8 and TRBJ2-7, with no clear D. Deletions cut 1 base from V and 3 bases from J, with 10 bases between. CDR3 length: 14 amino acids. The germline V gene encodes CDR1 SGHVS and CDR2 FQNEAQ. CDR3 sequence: CASSLGRLRYEQYF. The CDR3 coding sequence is TGTGCCAGCAGCTTAGGCAGGCTTCGCTACGAGCAGTACTTC.

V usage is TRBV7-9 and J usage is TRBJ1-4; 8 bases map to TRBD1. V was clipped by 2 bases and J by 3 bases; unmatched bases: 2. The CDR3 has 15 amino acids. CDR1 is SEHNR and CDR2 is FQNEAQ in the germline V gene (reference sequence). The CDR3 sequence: CASSLTTGANEKLFF. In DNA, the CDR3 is TGTGCCAGCAGCTTAACGACAGGGGCTAATGAAAAACTGTTTTTT.

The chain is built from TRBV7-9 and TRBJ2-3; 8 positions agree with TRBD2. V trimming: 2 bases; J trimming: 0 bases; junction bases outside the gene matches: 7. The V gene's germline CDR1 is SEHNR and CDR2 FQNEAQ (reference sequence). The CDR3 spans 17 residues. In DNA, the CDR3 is TGTGCCAGCAGCTTACCGGGAGGGCCCCTAAGCACAGATACGCAGTATTTT. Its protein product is CASSLPGGPLSTDTQYF. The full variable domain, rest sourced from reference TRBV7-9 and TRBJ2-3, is DTGVSQNPRHKITKRGQNVTFRCDPISEHNRLYWYRQTLGQGPEFLTYFQNEAQLEKSRLLSDRFSAERPKGSFSTLEIQRTEQGDSAMYLCASSLPGGPLSTDTQYFGPGTRLTVL.

CDR3 in DNA: TGCGCCAGCAGCTTGAGCGGGGCGCCAGGGGAGACCCAGTACTTC. It encodes CASSLSGAPGETQYF. J is TRBJ2-5 and V is TRBV5-1; the match to TRBD2 covers 7 bases. The germline V gene encodes CDR1 SGHRS and CDR2 YFSETQ. CDR3 length equals 15 residues. The trim removed 1 base at V and 5 bases at J, leaving 8 bases unmatched. The full variable domain, with the rest looked up from reference TRBV5-1 and TRBJ2-5, is KAGVTQTPRYLIKTRGQQVTLSCSPISGHRSVSWYQQTPGQGLQFLFEYFSETQRNKGNFPGRFSGRQFSNSRSEMNVSTLELGDSALYLCASSLSGAPGETQYFGPGTRLLVL.

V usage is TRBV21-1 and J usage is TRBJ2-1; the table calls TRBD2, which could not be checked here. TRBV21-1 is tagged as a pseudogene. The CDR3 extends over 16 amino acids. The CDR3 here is CASSKGLAGTTNEQFF. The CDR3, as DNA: TGTGCCAGCAGCAAAGGATTAGCGGGAACTACCAATGAGCAGTTCTTC.

The CDR3 DNA follows: TGTGCCAGCAGCACCAACTCCCAGGGTTGGGTATCCTACGAGCAGTACTTC. This encodes CASSTNSQGWVSYEQYF. The chain employs TRBV28 and TRBJ2-7, with D perhaps TRBD1 (5 bases). CDR1 and CDR2 from the germline V gene are MDHEN and SYDVKM. Trimming cost V 6 bases and J 1 base, with 22 bases left between them. This CDR3 spans 17 amino acids.

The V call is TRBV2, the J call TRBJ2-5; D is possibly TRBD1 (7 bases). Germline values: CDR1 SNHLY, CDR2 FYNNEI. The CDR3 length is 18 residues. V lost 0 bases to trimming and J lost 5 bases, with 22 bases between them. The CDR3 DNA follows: TGTGCCAGCAGTGAAGCGCGGAGGGGGCGGGGTGCGGGGGAGACCCAGTACTTC. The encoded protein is CASSEARRGRGAGETQYF. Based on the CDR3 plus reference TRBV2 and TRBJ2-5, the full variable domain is EPEVTQTPSHQVTQMGQEVILRCVPISNHLYFYWYRQILGQKVEFLVSFYNNEISEKSEIFDDQFSVERPDGSNFTLKIRSTKLEDSAMYFCASSEARRGRGAGETQYFGPGTRLLVL.

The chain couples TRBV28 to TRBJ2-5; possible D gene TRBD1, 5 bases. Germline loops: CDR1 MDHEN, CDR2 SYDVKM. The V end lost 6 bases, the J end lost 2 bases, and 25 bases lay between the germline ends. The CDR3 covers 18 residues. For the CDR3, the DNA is TGTGCCAGCAGCATCCTATCCTTCCAGGGATTTAGGCAAGAGACCCAGTACTTC. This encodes CASSILSFQGFRQETQYF.

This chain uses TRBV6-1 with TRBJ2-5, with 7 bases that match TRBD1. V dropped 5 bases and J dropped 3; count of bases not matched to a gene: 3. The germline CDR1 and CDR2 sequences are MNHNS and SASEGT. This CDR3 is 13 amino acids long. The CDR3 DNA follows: TGTGCCAGCAGTAATGACAGGGAAGAGACCCAGTACTTC. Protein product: CASSNDREETQYF.

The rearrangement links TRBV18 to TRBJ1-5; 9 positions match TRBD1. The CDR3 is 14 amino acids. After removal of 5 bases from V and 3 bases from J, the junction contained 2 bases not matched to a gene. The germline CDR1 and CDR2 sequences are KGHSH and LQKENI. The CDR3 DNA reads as TGTGCCAGCTCAAGGACAGGGGACAATCAGCCCCAGCATTTT. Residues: CASSRTGDNQPQHF.

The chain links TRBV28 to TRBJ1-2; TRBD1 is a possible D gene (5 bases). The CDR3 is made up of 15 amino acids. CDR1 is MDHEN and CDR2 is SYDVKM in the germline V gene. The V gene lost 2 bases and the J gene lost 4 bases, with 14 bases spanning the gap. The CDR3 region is CASSLGRDGGYGYTF. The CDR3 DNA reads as TGTGCCAGCAGTTTAGGGAGGGACGGAGGCTATGGCTACACCTTC.

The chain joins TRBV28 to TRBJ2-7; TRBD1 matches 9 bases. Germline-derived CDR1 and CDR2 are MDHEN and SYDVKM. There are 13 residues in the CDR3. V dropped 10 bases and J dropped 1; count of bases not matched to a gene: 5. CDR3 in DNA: TGTGCCATCACGGGACAGGGTTCCTACGAGCAGTACTTC. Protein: CAITGQGSYEQYF. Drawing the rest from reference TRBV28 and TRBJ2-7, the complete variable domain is DVKVTQSSRYLVKRTGEKVFLECVQDMDHENMFWYRQDPGLGLRLIYFSYDVKMKEKGDIPEGYSVSREKKERFSLILESASTNQTSMYLCAITGQGSYEQYFGPGTRLTVT.

The CDR3 bases are TGTGCCAGTAGTATCCGGGACAGGGAACGCGGCTACACCTTC. It translates to CASSIRDRERGYTF. J is TRBJ1-2 and V is TRBV19, with 9 bases identical to TRBD1. Trimming at V came to 3 bases and at J to 8 bases, leaving 7 bases not matched to a gene. This CDR3 comprises 14 residues. The germline CDR1 and CDR2 sequences are LNHDA and SQIVND (reference sequence).

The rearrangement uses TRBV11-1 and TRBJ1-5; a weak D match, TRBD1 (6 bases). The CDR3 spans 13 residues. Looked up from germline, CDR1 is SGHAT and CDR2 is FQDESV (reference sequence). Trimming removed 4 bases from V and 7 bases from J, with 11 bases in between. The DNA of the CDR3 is TGTGCCAGCAGCTCAGGGGTAAGCCAGCCCCAGCATTTT. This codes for CASSSGVSQPQHF.

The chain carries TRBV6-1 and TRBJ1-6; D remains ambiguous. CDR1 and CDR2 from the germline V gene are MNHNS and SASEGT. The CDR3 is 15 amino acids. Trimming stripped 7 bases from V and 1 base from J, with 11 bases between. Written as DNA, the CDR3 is TGTGCCAGCAACCACCCCAGGTCCTATAATTCACCCCTCCACTTT. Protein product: CASNHPRSYNSPLHF.

CDR3 nucleotides: TGTGCCAGCTCACCACCGGACAGGGCAGGCGAGCAGTACTTC. The encoded protein is CASSPPDRAGEQYF. The J gene is TRBJ2-7, the V gene TRBV18; the match to TRBD1 covers 8 bases. The V and J ends lost 0 bases and 6 bases, in that order; junction bases with no gene match: 4. Germline V gives CDR1 KGHSH, CDR2 LQKENI. The CDR3 runs 14 residues.

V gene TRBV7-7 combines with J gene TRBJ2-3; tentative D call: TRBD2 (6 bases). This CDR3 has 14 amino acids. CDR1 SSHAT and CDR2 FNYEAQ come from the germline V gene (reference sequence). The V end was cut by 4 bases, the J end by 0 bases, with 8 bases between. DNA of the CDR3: TGTGCCAGCAGCTCGGGACTCAGCACAGATACGCAGTATTTT. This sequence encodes CASSSGLSTDTQYF.

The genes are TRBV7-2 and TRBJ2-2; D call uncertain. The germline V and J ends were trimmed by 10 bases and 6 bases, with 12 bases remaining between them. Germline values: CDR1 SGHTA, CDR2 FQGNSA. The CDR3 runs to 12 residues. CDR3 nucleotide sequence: TGTGCCACCATACCCAACTCCGGGGAGCTGTTTTTT. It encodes CATIPNSGELFF.

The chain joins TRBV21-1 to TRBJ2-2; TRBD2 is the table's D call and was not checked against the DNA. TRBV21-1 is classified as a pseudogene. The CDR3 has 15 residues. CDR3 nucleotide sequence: TGTGCCAGCGGGGAACCGGGACTCCCGACCGGGGAGCTGTTTTTT. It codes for CASGEPGLPTGELFF.

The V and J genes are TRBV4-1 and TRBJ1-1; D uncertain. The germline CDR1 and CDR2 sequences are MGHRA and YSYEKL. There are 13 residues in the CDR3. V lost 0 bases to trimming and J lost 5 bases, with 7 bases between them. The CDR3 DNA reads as TGCGCCAGCAGCCAAGATTCGGGAACTGAAGCTTTCTTT. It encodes CASSQDSGTEAFF.